This T cell receptor (beta chain) originates from a study of tumor and adjacent non-tumor tissue in lung cancer. Three rounds of nested PCR, following a modified ARM-PCR protocol, produced the TCRbeta library. TCRdb re-called the multiplex PCR reads through MiXCR, storing one row per CDR3 protein. The data hold approximately 90,000 distinct CDR3 sequences, with around 82% observed a single time. RNA was extracted from bulk tissue without any cell sorting. Distant lung tissue was collected more than 3 cm away from the tumor edge. Newly diagnosed lung cancer patients had thoracic surgery in China, August–late 2014, without prior chemotherapy. This clonotype was observed a handful of times. This may be a read error, as it is one base from a much larger clone. Input material: distant non-tumor lung tissue. This clonotype was obtained from a woman between 50 and 59 years old with non-small cell lung cancer.

CDR3 loop: CASSRPNQPQHF. CDR3 nucleotides: TGTGCCAGTTCAAGGCCTAATCAGCCCCAGCATTTT. The chain links TRBV6-5 to TRBJ1-5; D is ambiguous. In germline, CDR1 is MNHEY, CDR2 SVGAGI. Trimming removed 9 bases at V and 4 bases at J, with 10 bases between. This CDR3 spans 12 amino acids.